The source of this TCR beta chain is a study of blood T cell repertoires in COVID-19. Study at large: Nucleic acid was either cDNA or gDNA, and it came from T cells, B-cell-depleted T cells, or PBMCs.

Some clones are missing from TCRdb's copy, which holds only in-frame ones; the method was immunoSEQ multiplex PCR. Here the sample spans about 230,000 clones, over 80% being singletons. The CDR3 runs 15 residues. Germline V gives CDR1 KGHDR, CDR2 SFDVKD. The J segment lost 6 bases and the V segment lost 3 bases, leaving 4 bases of the junction unmatched. Participants were placed into cohorts based on the clinical history they reported. Shortly before study entry, within 2 weeks, exposed participants had met a COVID-19 case. The receptor's source is a woman aged 25 to 45 who had been exposed to COVID-19. The V call is TRBV24-1, the J call TRBJ2-1; TRBD2 aligns across 10 bases. The sequencing input was PBMCs or T cells enriched from blood (not recorded which). CDR3 in DNA: TGTGCCACCAGTGATCCCGGGACTAGCGTCAATGAGCAGTTCTTC. Its protein product is CATSDPGTSVNEQFF.